This T cell receptor (beta chain) comes out of a study of blood T cells in healthy people across ages. The study's findings and limits: Donors of long life had a larger count of naive CD4+ cells and greater diversity than aged donors.

This clonotype was found once. Its matching antigen is unknown. For every donor, a draw yielded around 10 milliliters of peripheral blood. PBMCs, at least 6.5 million per sample, were isolated. Looked up from germline, CDR1 is SGHAT and CDR2 is FQNNGV. The CDR3 length is 15 residues. A J-beta primer mix and a sample-barcoded 5' primer were used in a second PCR of about 6 to 12 cycles. Each of the cDNA molecules was tagged by a template-switch adaptor with 12 random nucleotides. TCRdb processed the 5' RACE reads anew with MiXCR; each CDR3 protein has one entry. The data show 850,000 to 1,300,000 distinct CDR3 sequences, around 43% seen once.

The chain employs TRBV11-2 and TRBJ2-4; the match to TRBD1 covers 9 bases. The J call is uncertain, as TRBJ2-5 better fits the DNA end. Sequenced: blood. The clonotype was recovered from a woman aged 60 to 75 in good health. The CDR3 loop is CASSWGTGPMETQYF. The CDR3 region has the DNA TGTGCCAGCAGCTGGGGGACAGGGCCGATGGAGACCCAGTACTTC.